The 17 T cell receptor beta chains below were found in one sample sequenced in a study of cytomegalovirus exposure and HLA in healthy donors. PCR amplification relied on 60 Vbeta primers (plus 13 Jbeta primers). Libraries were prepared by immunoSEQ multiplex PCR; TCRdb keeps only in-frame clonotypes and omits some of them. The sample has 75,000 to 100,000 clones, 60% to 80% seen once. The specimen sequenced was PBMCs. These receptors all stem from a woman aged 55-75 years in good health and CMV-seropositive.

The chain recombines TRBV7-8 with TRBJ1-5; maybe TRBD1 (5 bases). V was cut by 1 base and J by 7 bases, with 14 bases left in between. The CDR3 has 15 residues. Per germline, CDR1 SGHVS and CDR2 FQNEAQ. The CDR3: CASSLGKGLVQPQHF. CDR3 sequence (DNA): TGTGCCAGCAGCTTAGGAAAGGGGCTTGTGCAGCCCCAGCATTTT.

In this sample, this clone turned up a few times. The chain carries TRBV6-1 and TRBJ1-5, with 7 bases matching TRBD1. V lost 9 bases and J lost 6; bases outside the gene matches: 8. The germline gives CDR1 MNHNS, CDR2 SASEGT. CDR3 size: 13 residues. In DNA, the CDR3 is TGTGCCAGTACAGACAGGGTCCGTCAGCCCCAGCATTTT. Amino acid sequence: CASTDRVRQPQHF.

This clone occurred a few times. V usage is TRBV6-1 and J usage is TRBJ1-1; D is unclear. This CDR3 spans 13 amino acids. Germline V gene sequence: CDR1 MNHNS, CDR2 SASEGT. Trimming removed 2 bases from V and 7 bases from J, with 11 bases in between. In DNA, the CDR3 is TGTGCCAGCAGTGAAAATACGGACTTTGAAGCTTTCTTT. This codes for CASSENTDFEAFF.

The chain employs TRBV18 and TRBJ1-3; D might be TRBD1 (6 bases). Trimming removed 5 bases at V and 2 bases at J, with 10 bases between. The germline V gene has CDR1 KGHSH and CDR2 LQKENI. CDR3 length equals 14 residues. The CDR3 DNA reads TGTGCCAGCTCAGCCGGGACACCTGGAAACACCATATATTTT. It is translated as CASSAGTPGNTIYF.

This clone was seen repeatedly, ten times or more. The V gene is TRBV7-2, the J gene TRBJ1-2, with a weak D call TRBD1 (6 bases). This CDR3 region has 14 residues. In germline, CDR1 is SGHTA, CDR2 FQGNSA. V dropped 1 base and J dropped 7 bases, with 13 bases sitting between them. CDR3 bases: TGTGCCAGCAGCTTAGAACAGGGTGTTGGTGGCTACACCTTC. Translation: CASSLEQGVGGYTF. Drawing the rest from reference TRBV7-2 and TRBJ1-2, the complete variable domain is GAGVSQSPSNKVTEKGKDVELRCDPISGHTALYWYRQSLGQGLEFLIYFQGNSAPDKSGLPSDRFSAERTGGSVSTLTIQRTQQEDSAVYLCASSLEQGVGGYTFGSGTRLTVV.

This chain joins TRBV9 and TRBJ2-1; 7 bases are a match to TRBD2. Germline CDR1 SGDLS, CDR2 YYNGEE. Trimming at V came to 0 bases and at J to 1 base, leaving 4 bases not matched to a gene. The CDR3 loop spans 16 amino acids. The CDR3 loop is CASSVAGLESYNEQFF. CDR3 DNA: TGTGCCAGCAGCGTAGCAGGACTAGAATCCTACAATGAGCAGTTCTTC.

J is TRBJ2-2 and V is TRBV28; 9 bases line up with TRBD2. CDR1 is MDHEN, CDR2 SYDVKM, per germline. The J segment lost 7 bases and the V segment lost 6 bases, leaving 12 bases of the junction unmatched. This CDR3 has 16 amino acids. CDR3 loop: CASRSISGSIGGELFF. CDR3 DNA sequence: TGTGCCAGCAGGTCGATTAGCGGGAGTATAGGCGGGGAGCTGTTTTTT.

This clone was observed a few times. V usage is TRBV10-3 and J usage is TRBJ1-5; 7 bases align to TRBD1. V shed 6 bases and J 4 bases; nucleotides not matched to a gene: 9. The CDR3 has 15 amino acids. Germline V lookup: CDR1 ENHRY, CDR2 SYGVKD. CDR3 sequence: CAIRDQGGRNQPQHF. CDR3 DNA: TGTGCCATCAGAGACCAGGGGGGTCGGAATCAGCCCCAGCATTTT.

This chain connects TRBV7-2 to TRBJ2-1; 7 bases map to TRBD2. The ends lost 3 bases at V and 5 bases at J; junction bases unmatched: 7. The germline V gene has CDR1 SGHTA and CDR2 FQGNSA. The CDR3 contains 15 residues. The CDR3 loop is CASSFEPSGNNEQFF. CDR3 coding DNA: TGTGCCAGCAGCTTCGAACCAAGCGGGAACAATGAGCAGTTCTTC.

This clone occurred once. The CDR3 spells CASSTRRGTLQETQYF. In nucleotides, the CDR3 is TGTGCCAGTAGTACTAGACGAGGGACTCTACAAGAGACCCAGTACTTC. The chain is built from TRBV19 and TRBJ2-5, with D possibly being TRBD2 (6 bases). V lost 4 bases, J lost 2 bases, and 17 bases lay in between. CDR3 size: 16 residues. Germline V gene lookup returns CDR1 LNHDA and CDR2 SQIVND (reference sequence).

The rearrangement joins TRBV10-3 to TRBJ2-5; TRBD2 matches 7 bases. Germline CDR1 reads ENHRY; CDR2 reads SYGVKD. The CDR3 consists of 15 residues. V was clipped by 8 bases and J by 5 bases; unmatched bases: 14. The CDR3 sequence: CAIGPSGDAGETQYF. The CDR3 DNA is TGTGCCATCGGGCCTAGCGGAGACGCTGGGGAGACCCAGTACTTC.

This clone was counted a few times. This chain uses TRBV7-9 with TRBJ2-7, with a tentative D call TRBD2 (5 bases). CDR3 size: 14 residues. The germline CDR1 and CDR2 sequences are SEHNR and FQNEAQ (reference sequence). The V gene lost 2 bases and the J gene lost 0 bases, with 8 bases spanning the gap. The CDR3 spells CASSLSGSSYEQYF. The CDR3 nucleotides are TGTGCCAGCAGCTTATCGGGGAGCTCCTACGAGCAGTACTTC.

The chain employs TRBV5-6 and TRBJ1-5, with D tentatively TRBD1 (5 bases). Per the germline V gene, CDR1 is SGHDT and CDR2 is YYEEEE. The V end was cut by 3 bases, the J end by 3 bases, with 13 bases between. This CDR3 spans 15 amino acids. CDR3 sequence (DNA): TGTGCCAGCAGCTCGACCGGGACTAACAATCAGCCCCAGCATTTT. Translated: CASSSTGTNNQPQHF.

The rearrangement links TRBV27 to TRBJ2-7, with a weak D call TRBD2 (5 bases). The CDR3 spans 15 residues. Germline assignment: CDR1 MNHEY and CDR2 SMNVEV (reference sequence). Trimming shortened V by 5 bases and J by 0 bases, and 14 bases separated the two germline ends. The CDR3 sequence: CASSDTGTNSYEQYF. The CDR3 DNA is TGTGCCAGCAGTGATACGGGAACCAACTCCTACGAGCAGTACTTC.

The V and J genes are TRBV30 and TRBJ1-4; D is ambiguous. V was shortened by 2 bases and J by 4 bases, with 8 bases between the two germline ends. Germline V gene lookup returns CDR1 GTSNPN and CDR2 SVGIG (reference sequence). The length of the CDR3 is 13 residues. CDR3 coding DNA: TGTGCCTGGAGTTCGTTCTTTAATGAAAAACTGTTTTTT. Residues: CAWSSFFNEKLFF.

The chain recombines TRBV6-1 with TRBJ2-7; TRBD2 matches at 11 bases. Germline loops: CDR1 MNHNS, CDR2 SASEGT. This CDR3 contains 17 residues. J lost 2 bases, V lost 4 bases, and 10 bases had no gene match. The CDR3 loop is CASSVYWGTSGAYEQYF. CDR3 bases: TGTGCCAGCAGTGTCTATTGGGGGACTAGCGGTGCCTACGAGCAGTACTTC.

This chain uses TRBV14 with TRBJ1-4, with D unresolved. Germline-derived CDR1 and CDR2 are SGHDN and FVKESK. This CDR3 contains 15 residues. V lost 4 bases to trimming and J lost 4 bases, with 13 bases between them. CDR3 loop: CASSRRVGGNEKLFF. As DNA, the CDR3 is TGTGCCAGCAGCCGGCGGGTCGGTGGTAATGAAAAACTGTTTTTT.